There are a few counts of the clone carrying this T cell receptor beta chain. Its antigen is as yet unknown. TCRdb called the 5' RACE reads again in MiXCR, with one record for every CDR3 protein. The sample contains under 900,000 distinct CDR3 sequences, about 20% of which appear only once. V was shortened by 3 bases and J by 7 bases, with 12 bases between the two germline ends. CDR1 and CDR2 from the germline V gene are SGHAT and FQNNGV. The CDR3 loop spans 13 amino acids. This entry belongs to a study of identical twins. The study's findings and limits: Findings came from cross-sectional statistics, without long-term follow-up of donors. Potential partial confounding of zero-insertion analyses by invariant MAIT and iNKT cells was noted.

The sample was also linked to a second study, of T cells expressing NK-cell markers. In that study: Sorted CD3+CD56+NKG2C+, CD3+CD56+NKG2C- and CD3+CD56-NKG2C+ T-cell subsets were beta-chain profiled.

This TCR came from a young woman in good health. J is TRBJ1-2 and V is TRBV11-2; TRBD1 might be the D (6 bases). The sample consisted of PBMCs. CDR3 DNA: TGTGCCAGCAGCTTCGCGGGGGCGCGTGGCTACACCTTC. It specifies CASSFAGARGYTF.